This T cell receptor beta chain came from a study of response to subunit inactivated influenza vaccine. V lost 6 bases to trimming and J lost 1 base; unmatched junction nucleotides: 7. The germline V gene has CDR1 SGHRS and CDR2 YFSETQ. The CDR3 covers 14 residues. Study-wide findings and caveats: Each seasonal influenza vaccination, the authors suggested, recruits few new T cells.

TCRdb analysed the RT-PCR reads with MiXCR anew, one entry per CDR3 protein. The repertoire consists of approximately 490,000 distinct CDR3 sequences, with approximately 7.3% occurring once and the leading ten covering less than 15%. About this clonotype: Its antigen is currently unknown.

This TCR was recovered from a man between 50 and 70 years old who received an inactivated influenza vaccine. V is TRBV5-1 and J is TRBJ2-7, with TRBD1 matching over 7 bases. Specimen: PBMCs from blood, collected less than 30 months after vaccination. CDR3 loop: CASTVGDRSYEQYF. The CDR3 DNA reads as TGCGCCAGCACCGTGGGGGACAGATCCTACGAGCAGTACTTC.